Below are 9 T cell receptor beta chains sequenced from a single sample in a study of CD8 T cells in Susac syndrome. Random-hexamer reverse transcription was applied to about 0.5 to 1 ug RNA. MiXCR, applied by TCRdb to the immunoSEQ multiplex PCR reads, yields one record per CDR3 protein. The data hold under 200,000 distinct CDR3 sequences, with around 95% observed a single time. What was sequenced was CD8+ T cells from PBMCs. These receptors originate from a human donor with Susac syndrome.

This clonotype was observed a few times. The chain uses TRBV5-6 and TRBJ2-7; D not certain. The germline gives CDR1 SGHDT, CDR2 YYEEEE. The CDR3 totals 12 residues. Trimming took off 3 bases at V and 6 bases at J, with 10 bases between the two ends. CDR3 loop: CASSSFAVEQYF. DNA of the CDR3: TGTGCCAGCAGCTCCTTCGCGGTCGAGCAGTACTTC. Supplemented by reference TRBV5-6 and TRBJ2-7, the full variable domain reads DAGVTQSPTHLIKTRGQQVTLRCSPKSGHDTVSWYQQALGQGPQFIFQYYEEEERQRGNFPDRFSGHQFPNYSSELNVNALLLGDSALYLCASSSFAVEQYFGPGTRLTVT.

The rearrangement uses TRBV9 and TRBJ1-4; a possible D gene is TRBD1 (6 bases). V was cut by 4 bases and J by 0 bases, with 16 bases left in between. Germline values: CDR1 SGDLS, CDR2 YYNGEE. The CDR3 covers 17 residues. The CDR3 DNA reads as TGTGCCAGCAGCCCTAGTGACAGGAGTTCAACTAATGAAAAACTGTTTTTT. It codes for CASSPSDRSSTNEKLFF.

This chain uses TRBV28 with TRBJ2-7; the match to TRBD2 covers 12 bases. Germline trimming cut 3 bases from V and 3 bases from J; bases unmatched to any gene: 6. The CDR3 is 16 residues long. Germline CDR1 reads MDHEN; CDR2 reads SYDVKM. CDR3 sequence (DNA): TGTGCCAGCAGTTTTTCCGGACTAGCGGGACTCTACGAGCAGTACTTC. Protein product: CASSFSGLAGLYEQYF.

This chain joins TRBV23-1 and TRBJ2-7; 9 bases match TRBD1. TRBV23-1 is an ORF, and what it does is uncertain. The CDR3 is made up of 16 amino acids. The junction had 11 bases not matched to a gene; V was cut back by 3 bases and J by 5 bases. This chain's CDR3 is CASSHGIRDRVHEQYF. The CDR3 DNA follows: TGCGCCAGCAGTCATGGGATCCGGGACAGGGTACACGAGCAGTACTTC.

The CDR3 DNA reads as TGTGCCAGCAGCCAAACTACCACAGGGGTGGGTACAGATACGCAGTATTTT. Encoded protein: CASSQTTTGVGTDTQYF. The J gene is TRBJ2-3, the V gene TRBV4-2; 7 bases map to TRBD1. Trimming at V came to 2 bases and at J to 3 bases, leaving 11 bases not matched to a gene. Germline CDR1 is LGHNA and CDR2 is YNFKEQ. This CDR3 region has 17 residues.

This rearrangement joins TRBV27 to TRBJ1-4, with D possibly matching TRBD1 (5 bases). The CDR3 spans 16 residues. Germline-derived CDR1 and CDR2 are MNHEY and SMNVEV (reference sequence). Trimming removed 1 base from V and 0 bases from J, with 9 bases in between. CDR3: CASSLLGEATNEKLFF. CDR3 DNA: TGTGCCAGCAGTTTATTGGGGGAAGCAACTAATGAAAAACTGTTTTTT.

V and J are TRBV5-6 and TRBJ2-4, with unresolved D. CDR1 is SGHDT, CDR2 YYEEEE, per germline. V gave up 4 bases and J gave up 0 bases, with 8 bases separating them. The CDR3 contains 14 residues. The CDR3 region has the DNA TGTGCCAGCAGCGCAGTTCCAGCCAAAAACATTCAGTACTTC. This encodes CASSAVPAKNIQYF.

The chain combines TRBV5-6 with TRBJ2-2; a weak D match, TRBD2 (5 bases). The CDR3 covers 16 residues. The germline V gene encodes CDR1 SGHDT and CDR2 YYEEEE. Trimming left V 0 bases short and J 3 bases short, with 12 bases between. CDR3 nucleotides: TGTGCCAGCAGCTTGGATCCTAGCCCCTACACCGGGGAGCTGTTTTTT. It is translated as CASSLDPSPYTGELFF.

CDR3 nucleotide sequence: TGTGCCAGCAGAACGGGGACAGGATACCATCAGCCCCAGCATTTT. It translates to CASRTGTGYHQPQHF. V is TRBV6-6 and J is TRBJ1-5; 8 nucleotides line up with TRBD1. Germline V gene lookup returns CDR1 MNHNY and CDR2 SVGAGI (reference sequence). This CDR3 spans 15 amino acids. V was clipped by 6 bases and J by 5 bases; unmatched bases: 9.